This entry features one TCR beta chain sequence. Its antigen is undetermined. The junction shows a germline mismatch at one end, possibly a read error. The data belong to a study of beta chain features in type 1 diabetes. The wider study: Patients looked much like healthy donors when it came to age, gender and cell yields.

The length of the CDR3 is 10 residues. CDR1 is SNHLY and CDR2 is FYNNEI in the germline V gene. Of the isolated RNA, all was reverse transcribed, and so the sequenced material was expressed TCRB transcripts. TCRdb's copy holds only in-frame clones and misses some; the assay was immunoSEQ multiplex PCR. The sample lists approximately 60,000 clones; around half were seen once. Cells sorted by CD45RO/CCR7/CD25/CD127/CD95/CD27 comprised CD4+ naive, central memory, regulatory and stem cell-like memory cells. Study observations and caveats: For TCRB rearrangement, an influence of HLA type remained unresolved here. Type 1 diabetes patients showed fewer insertions and more deletions at VDJ junctions. Moderate yet significant TCRB CDR3 shortening was seen in Type 1 diabetes patients in all four CD4+ subsets.

The receptor's source is a woman aged 40 to 49 with type 1 diabetes. The sequenced sample was Tregs from blood. The rearrangement joins TRBV2 to TRBJ1-2; weak D call: TRBD1 (5 bases). The CDR3 is CASRTGYVHF. The DNA for the CDR3 is TGTGCCAGCAGAACAGGATACGTTCACTTC.